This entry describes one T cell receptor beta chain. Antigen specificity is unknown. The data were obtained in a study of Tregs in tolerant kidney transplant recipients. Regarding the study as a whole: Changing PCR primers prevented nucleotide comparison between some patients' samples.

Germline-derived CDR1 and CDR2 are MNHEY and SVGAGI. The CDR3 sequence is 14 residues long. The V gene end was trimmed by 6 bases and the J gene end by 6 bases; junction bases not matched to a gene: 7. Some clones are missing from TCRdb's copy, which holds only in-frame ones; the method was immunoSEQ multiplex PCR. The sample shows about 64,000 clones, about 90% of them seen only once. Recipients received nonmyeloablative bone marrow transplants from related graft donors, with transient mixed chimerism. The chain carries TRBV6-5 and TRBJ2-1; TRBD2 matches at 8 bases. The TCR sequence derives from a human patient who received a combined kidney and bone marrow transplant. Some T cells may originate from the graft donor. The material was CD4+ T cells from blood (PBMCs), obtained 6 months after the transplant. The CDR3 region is CASRSSGTSNEQFF. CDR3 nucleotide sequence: TGTGCCAGCAGATCGTCCGGGACTAGCAATGAGCAGTTCTTC.